The 9 T cell receptor beta chains presented below share a single source sample, sequenced in a study of blood T cells in healthy people across ages (dated by TCRdb to between 2014 and 2017). The library was produced with 5' RACE. The data were produced on an Illumina HiSeq 2500. A second PCR of about 6 to 12 cycles was run with a J-beta primer mix and a sample-barcoded 5' primer. TCRdb passed the public sequencing reads through fastp at Q25 and MiXCR, retaining productive beta sequences. Merged by CDR3 protein, the rows form single entries marked with the most common genes and DNA. The sample contains approximately 900,000 distinct CDR3 sequences, roughly 28% of them found a single time. Around 9.6% of the sample rests with the top ten. The sample was also reused in another study, on T cells of mothers and their children.

Sequencing was performed on blood. These receptors were taken from a woman aged 40 to 50 in good health.

Comments on this clonotype: The junction and the germline gene differ at one end; a read error may be behind it. V is TRBV12-3 or TRBV12-4 and J is TRBJ1-2; D is ambiguous. This CDR3 comprises 11 residues. CDR3 protein: CASSFGYGDTF. In DNA form, the CDR3 reads TGTGCCAGCAGTTTCGGCTATGGCGACACCTTC.

This clonotype was seen more than once but under ten times. A junction boundary mismatches the germline segment, possibly from a read error. The chain joins TRBV7-2 to TRBJ2-5; 9 bases agree with TRBD2. Germline values: CDR1 SGHTA, CDR2 FQGNSA. The CDR3 covers 14 residues. The CDR3 region is CASSRGTSQGTQYF. CDR3 nucleotide sequence: TGTGCCAGCAGCCGAGGGACTAGCCAAGGGACCCAGTACTTC.

Notes on this clonotype: One junction end disagrees with the germline gene, perhaps due to a read error. The chain carries TRBV12-3 or TRBV12-4 and TRBJ2-1; D unresolved. The CDR3 consists of 12 residues. CDR3 sequence: CASSYTTNEQFF. The CDR3 DNA sequence: TGTGCCAGTAGTTATACTACGAATGAGCAGTTCTTC.

A remark on this clonotype: The junction does not match germline at one end; this may be a read error. The chain has TRBV12-3 or TRBV12-4 and TRBJ2-2; perhaps TRBD1 as D (6 bases). CDR3 length: 15 residues. CDR3 in DNA: TGTGCCAGCAGTTTAAGTACAGGGAGCACCGGGGAGTTGTTTTTT. Its protein product is CASSLSTGSTGELFF.

This chain uses TRBV11-2 with TRBJ2-5; 8 nucleotides line up with TRBD2. The tail of the sequence fits TRBJ2-7 better, so the J call may be wrong. The CDR3 consists of 15 residues. Germline-derived CDR1 and CDR2 are SGHAT and FQNNGV. CDR3 sequence (DNA): TGTGCCAGCAGCTCCCACGGTCGAGCGGGGGACGAGCAGTACTTC. Its translation: CASSSHGRAGDEQYF.

There are many counts of this clonotype. The chain is built from TRBV6-6 and TRBJ1-2; possibly TRBD1 for D (6 bases). Germline V gene lookup returns CDR1 MNHNY and CDR2 SVGAGI (reference sequence). The CDR3 is 12 residues long. Trimming removed 5 bases at V and 7 bases at J, with 11 bases between. CDR3 protein: CASSRQVAGYTF. CDR3 in DNA: TGTGCCAGCAGTCGACAGGTTGCTGGCTACACCTTC.

The gene calls are TRBV3-1 and TRBJ2-1; 8 bases are shared with TRBD2. There are 14 residues in the CDR3. Looked up from germline, CDR1 is LGHDT and CDR2 is YNNKEL (reference sequence). The ends lost 4 bases at V and 7 bases at J; junction bases unmatched: 6. The CDR3 loop is CASSPTSGPNEQFF. CDR3 nucleotide sequence: TGTGCCAGCAGCCCAACTAGCGGCCCTAATGAGCAGTTCTTC.

The chain is built from TRBV2 and TRBJ1-4, with 7 bases that match TRBD1. Trimming took 4 bases from V and 16 from J; bases not matched to a gene: 18. CDR1 and CDR2 (germline): SNHLY, FYNNEI. The CDR3 covers 15 residues. This chain's CDR3 is CASSVQDRTFGGKFF. CDR3 DNA: TGTGCCAGCAGTGTCCAGGACAGGACATTCGGAGGAAAGTTTTTT.

This clonotype was detected many times. V usage is TRBV5-1 and J usage is TRBJ1-2; 10 nucleotides agree with TRBD1. V was clipped by 3 bases and J by 8 bases; unmatched bases: 7. The CDR3 sequence is 14 residues long. The germline gives CDR1 SGHRS, CDR2 YFSETQ. CDR3 amino acids: CASSSSLTGGGYTF. Here the CDR3 DNA reads TGCGCCAGCAGCTCTTCGTTGACAGGGGGCGGCTACACCTTC.